Presented here are 13 T cell receptor beta chains from one specimen sequenced in a study of shared T cell receptors in the human thymus. Here immunoSEQ multiplex PCR was the method, and the copy in TCRdb shows in-frame clones only, minus some. The table includes about 610,000 clones, roughly 90% detected once. Separately, the same data were catalogued under a study of human thymus T cells.

Sequencing used thymocytes. The receptors were sampled from a boy under two years old with a congenital heart defect.

The chain uses TRBV27 and TRBJ2-1; D possibly corresponds to TRBD2 (6 bases). The V gene lost 5 bases and the J gene lost 8 bases, with 19 bases spanning the gap. Germline CDR1 and CDR2: MNHEY and SMNVEV (reference sequence). The CDR3 extends over 15 amino acids. The CDR3 reads CASSLLEGLSDEQFF. CDR3 sequence (DNA): TGTGCCAGCAGTCTGCTGGAGGGCCTGTCGGATGAGCAGTTCTTC.

The chain links TRBV5-6 to TRBJ1-2; 10 nucleotides line up with TRBD1. The CDR3 totals 18 residues. The trim removed 5 bases at V and 8 bases at J, leaving 21 bases unmatched. From germline, CDR1 is SGHDT and CDR2 YYEEEE. CDR3 in amino acids: CASRPTGGARNNPGGYTF. For the CDR3, the DNA is TGTGCCAGCAGACCGACAGGGGGCGCTCGTAATAATCCCGGGGGCTACACCTTC.

CDR3 protein: CASSDGRENTEAFF. The DNA of the CDR3 is TGTGCCAGCAGTGATGGCAGGGAGAACACTGAAGCTTTCTTT. The chain couples TRBV6-4 to TRBJ1-1, with D possibly matching TRBD1 (5 bases). Between the trimmed V and J ends, which lost 3 bases and 1 base, there was a span of 9 bases. Germline CDR1 is MRHNA and CDR2 is SNTAGT. CDR3 length: 14 residues.

The chain recombines TRBV4-3 with TRBJ2-2; TRBD1 matches at 8 bases. In germline, CDR1 is LGHNA, CDR2 YSLEER. There are 17 residues in the CDR3. Germline trimming cut 3 bases from V and 3 bases from J; bases unmatched to any gene: 9. The CDR3 DNA sequence: TGCGCCAGCAGCCACTTACAGGGGGTAAGGGACACCGGGGAGCTGTTTTTT. This encodes CASSHLQGVRDTGELFF.

The chain combines TRBV4-2 with TRBJ2-1; 9 bases are a match to TRBD2. The CDR3 contains 18 residues. V was clipped by 1 base and J by 7 bases; unmatched bases: 14. The germline V gene encodes CDR1 LGHNA and CDR2 YNFKEQ. DNA for the CDR3: TGTGCCAGCAGCCAAGGGGGTAGAGCGCGGGAGGGAGGGAATGAGCAGTTCTTC. Its protein is CASSQGGRAREGGNEQFF.

The chain has TRBV30 and TRBJ2-1; TRBD2 matches at 8 bases. Germline CDR1 and CDR2: GTSNPN and SVGIG (reference sequence). The V gene end was trimmed by 0 bases and the J gene end by 7 bases; junction bases not matched to a gene: 8. This CDR3 comprises 15 residues. CDR3 bases: TGTGCCTGGAGTGTACGGGGGGGGTCGGGGAATGAGCAGTTCTTC. The encoded protein is CAWSVRGGSGNEQFF.

This chain links TRBV14 with TRBJ2-1, with 8 bases identical to TRBD2. This CDR3 spans 17 amino acids. CDR1 is SGHDN, CDR2 FVKESK, per germline. The V gene end was trimmed by 2 bases and the J gene end by 2 bases; junction bases not matched to a gene: 8. The CDR3 protein is CASSQSPSGSAYNEQFF. The CDR3 coding sequence is TGTGCCAGCAGCCAAAGCCCCAGCGGGAGTGCCTACAATGAGCAGTTCTTC.

This sequence joins TRBV4-3 and TRBJ2-5, with no clear D. This CDR3 region has 15 residues. Per germline, CDR1 LGHNA and CDR2 YSLEER. Trimming removed 0 bases at V and 1 base at J, with 9 bases between. The CDR3 coding sequence is TGCGCCAGCAGCCAAGAACTACTACCCCAAGAGACCCAGTACTTC. Its translation is CASSQELLPQETQYF.

V and J are TRBV30 and TRBJ1-5, with 8 bases aligning to TRBD1. Germline assignment: CDR1 GTSNPN and CDR2 SVGIG (reference sequence). Germline trimming cut 0 bases from V and 5 bases from J; bases unmatched to any gene: 9. The CDR3 covers 16 residues. DNA for the CDR3: TGTGCCTGGAGTGTACGCGGGGACAGGAAGGATCAGCCCCAGCATTTT. Encoded protein: CAWSVRGDRKDQPQHF. The whole variable domain, remainder taken from reference TRBV30 and TRBJ1-5, is SQTIHQWPATLVQPVGSPLSLECTVEGTSNPNLYWYRQAAGRGLQLLFYSVGIGQISSEVPQNLSASRPQDRQFILSSKKLLLSDSGFYLCAWSVRGDRKDQPQHFGDGTRLSIL.

In DNA form, the CDR3 reads TGCGCCAGCAGTCAACACCCAGACAGGGGGGTCGACGAGCAGTACTTC. Its protein product is CASSQHPDRGVDEQYF. The J gene is TRBJ2-7, the V gene TRBV23-1; TRBD1 matches 9 bases. TRBV23-1 is treated as an ORF (open reading frame) with a function not yet certain. The CDR3 runs 16 residues. Unmatched junction bases numbered 10, after V lost 2 bases and J lost 5 bases.

V is TRBV9 and J is TRBJ2-7; TRBD2 agrees at 7 bases. Per germline, CDR1 SGDLS and CDR2 YYNGEE. This CDR3 contains 15 residues. Trimming took 4 bases from V and 1 from J; bases not matched to a gene: 8. CDR3 nucleotide sequence: TGTGCCAGCAGCCCGGGGAGGGACTCGTCCTACGAGCAGTACTTC. This translates into CASSPGRDSSYEQYF.

The chain recombines TRBV27 with TRBJ2-1; possible D gene TRBD1, 5 bases. Germline assignment: CDR1 MNHEY and CDR2 SMNVEV (reference sequence). The CDR3 is made up of 13 amino acids. Trimming removed 3 bases from V and 5 bases from J, with 8 bases in between. The chain's CDR3 is CASSLPGNNEQFF. For the CDR3, the DNA is TGTGCCAGCAGTTTGCCAGGGAACAATGAGCAGTTCTTC.

The gene calls are TRBV4-3 and TRBJ1-2, with 9 bases lining up with TRBD1. V was clipped by 0 bases and J by 7 bases; unmatched bases: 18. This CDR3 has 19 amino acids. Germline lookup yields CDR1 LGHNA and CDR2 YSLEER. Here the CDR3 reads CASSQDLMSETGGRGGYTF. In nucleotides, the CDR3 is TGCGCCAGCAGCCAAGATTTGATGTCCGAGACAGGGGGAAGGGGTGGCTACACCTTC.